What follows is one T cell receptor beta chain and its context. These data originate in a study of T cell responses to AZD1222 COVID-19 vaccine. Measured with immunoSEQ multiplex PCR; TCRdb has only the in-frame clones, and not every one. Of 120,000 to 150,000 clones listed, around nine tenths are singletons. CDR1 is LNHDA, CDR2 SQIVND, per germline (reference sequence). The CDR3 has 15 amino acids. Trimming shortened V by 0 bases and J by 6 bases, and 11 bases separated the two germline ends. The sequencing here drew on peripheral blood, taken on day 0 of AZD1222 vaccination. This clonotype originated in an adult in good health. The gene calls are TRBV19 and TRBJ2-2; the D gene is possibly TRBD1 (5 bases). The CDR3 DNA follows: TGTGCCAGTAGTATAGACAGGGTTGGTTCCGGGGAGCTGTTTTTT. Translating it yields CASSIDRVGSGELFF.